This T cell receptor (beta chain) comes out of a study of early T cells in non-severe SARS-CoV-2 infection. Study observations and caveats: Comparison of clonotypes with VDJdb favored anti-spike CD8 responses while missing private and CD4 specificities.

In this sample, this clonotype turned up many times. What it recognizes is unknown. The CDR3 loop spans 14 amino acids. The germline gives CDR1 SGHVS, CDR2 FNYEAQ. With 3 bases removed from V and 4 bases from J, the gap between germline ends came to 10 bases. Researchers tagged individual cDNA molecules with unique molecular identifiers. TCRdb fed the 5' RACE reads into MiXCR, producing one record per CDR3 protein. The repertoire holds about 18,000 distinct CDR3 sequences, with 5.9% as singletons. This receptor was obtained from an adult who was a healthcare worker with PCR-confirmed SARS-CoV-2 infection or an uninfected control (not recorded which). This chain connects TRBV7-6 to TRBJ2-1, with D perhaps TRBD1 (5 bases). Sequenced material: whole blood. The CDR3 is CASSFSDSYNEQFF. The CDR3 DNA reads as TGTGCCAGCAGCTTCTCAGACAGTTACAATGAGCAGTTCTTC.